This T cell receptor (beta chain) was obtained from a study of T cell responses to AZD1222 COVID-19 vaccine. This CDR3 is 15 amino acids long. The germline V gene has CDR1 MNHEY and CDR2 SMNVEV (reference sequence). V gave up 4 bases and J gave up 4 bases; unmatched junction bases: 9. Produced via immunoSEQ multiplex PCR; TCRdb's table is partial and in-frame only. The table lists under 150,000 clones, around 85% of them singletons. The sample consisted of peripheral blood, taken on day 0 of MenACWY control vaccination. The V call is TRBV27, the J call TRBJ2-7, with 8 bases matching TRBD1. This clonotype was obtained from an adult in good health. The CDR3 loop is CASSSTGAGAYEQYF. In DNA form, the CDR3 reads TGTGCCAGCAGTTCGACAGGGGCTGGCGCATACGAGCAGTACTTC.